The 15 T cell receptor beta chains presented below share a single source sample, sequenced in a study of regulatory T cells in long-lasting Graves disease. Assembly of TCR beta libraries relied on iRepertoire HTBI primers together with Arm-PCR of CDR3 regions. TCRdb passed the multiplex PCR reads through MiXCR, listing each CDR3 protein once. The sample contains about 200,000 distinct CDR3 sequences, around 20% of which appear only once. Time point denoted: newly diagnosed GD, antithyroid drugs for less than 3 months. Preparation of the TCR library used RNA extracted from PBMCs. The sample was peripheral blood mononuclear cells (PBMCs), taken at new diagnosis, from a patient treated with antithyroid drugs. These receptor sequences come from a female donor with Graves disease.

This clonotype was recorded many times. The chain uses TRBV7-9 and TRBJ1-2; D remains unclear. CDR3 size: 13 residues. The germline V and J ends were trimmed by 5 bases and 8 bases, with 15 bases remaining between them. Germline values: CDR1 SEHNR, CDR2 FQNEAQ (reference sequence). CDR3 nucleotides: TGTGCCAGCAGCCCAGCAGGTTTTTGGGGCTACACCTTC. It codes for CASSPAGFWGYTF.

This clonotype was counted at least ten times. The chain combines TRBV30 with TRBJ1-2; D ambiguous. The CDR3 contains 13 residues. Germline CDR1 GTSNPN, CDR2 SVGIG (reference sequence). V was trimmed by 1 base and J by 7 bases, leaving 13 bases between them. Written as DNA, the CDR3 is TGTGCCTGGAGTGGTACGGCGATAGTTGGCTACACCTTC. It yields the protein CAWSGTAIVGYTF.

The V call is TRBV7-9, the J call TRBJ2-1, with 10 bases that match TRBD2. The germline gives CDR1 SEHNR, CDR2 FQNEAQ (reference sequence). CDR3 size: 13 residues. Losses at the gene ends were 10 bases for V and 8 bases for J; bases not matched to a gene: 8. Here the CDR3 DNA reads TGTGCCACCCAGTCCAGCGGGAGGGATGAGCAGTTCTTC. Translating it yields CATQSSGRDEQFF.

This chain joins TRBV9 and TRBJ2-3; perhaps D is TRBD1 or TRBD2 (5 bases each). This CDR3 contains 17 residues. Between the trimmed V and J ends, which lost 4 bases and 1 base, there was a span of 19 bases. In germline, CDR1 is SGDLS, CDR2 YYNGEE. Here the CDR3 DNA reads TGTGCCAGCAGCCCCCAGTGGGGGAAAGAAGGCACAGATACGCAGTATTTT. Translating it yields CASSPQWGKEGTDTQYF.

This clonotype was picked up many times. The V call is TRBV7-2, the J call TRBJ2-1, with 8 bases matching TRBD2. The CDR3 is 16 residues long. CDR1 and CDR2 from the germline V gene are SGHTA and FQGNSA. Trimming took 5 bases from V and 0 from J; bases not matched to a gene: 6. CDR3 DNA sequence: TGTGCCAGCAGCGTTAGCGGGGCCAGCTCCTACAATGAGCAGTTCTTC. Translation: CASSVSGASSYNEQFF.

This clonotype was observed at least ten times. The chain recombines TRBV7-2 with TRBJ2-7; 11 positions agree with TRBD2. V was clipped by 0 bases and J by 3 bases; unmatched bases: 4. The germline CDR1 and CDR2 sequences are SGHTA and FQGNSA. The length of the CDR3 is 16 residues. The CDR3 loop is CASSLASGRGNYEQYF. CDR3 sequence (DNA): TGTGCCAGCAGCTTAGCTAGCGGGAGGGGAAACTACGAGCAGTACTTC.

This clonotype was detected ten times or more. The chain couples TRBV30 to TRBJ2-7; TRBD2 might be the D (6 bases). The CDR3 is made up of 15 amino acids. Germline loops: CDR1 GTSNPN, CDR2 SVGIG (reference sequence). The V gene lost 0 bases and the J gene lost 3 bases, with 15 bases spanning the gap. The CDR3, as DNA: TGTGCCTGGAGTGTTGGGCGGCGGGACCTCTACGAGCAGTACTTC. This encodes CAWSVGRRDLYEQYF.

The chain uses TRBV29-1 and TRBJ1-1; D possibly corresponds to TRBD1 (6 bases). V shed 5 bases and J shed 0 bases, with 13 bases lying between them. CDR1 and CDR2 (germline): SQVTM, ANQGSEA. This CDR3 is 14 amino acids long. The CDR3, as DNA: TGCAGCGTTCCTCGGCAGGGGCTGAACACTGAAGCTTTCTTT. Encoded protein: CSVPRQGLNTEAFF.

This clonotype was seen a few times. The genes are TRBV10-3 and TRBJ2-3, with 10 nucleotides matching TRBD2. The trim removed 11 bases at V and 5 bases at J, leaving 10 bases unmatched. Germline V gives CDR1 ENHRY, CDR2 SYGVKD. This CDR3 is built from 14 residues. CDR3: CASLAGVPRDTQYF. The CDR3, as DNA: TGTGCCTCCCTAGCGGGAGTGCCAAGAGATACGCAGTATTTT.

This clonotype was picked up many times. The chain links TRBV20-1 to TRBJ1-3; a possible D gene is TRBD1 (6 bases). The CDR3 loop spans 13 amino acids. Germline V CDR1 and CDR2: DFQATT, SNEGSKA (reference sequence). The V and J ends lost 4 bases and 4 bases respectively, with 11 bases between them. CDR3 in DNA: TGCAGTGCTAAGAGGACAGTAGGAAACACCATATATTTT. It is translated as CSAKRTVGNTIYF.

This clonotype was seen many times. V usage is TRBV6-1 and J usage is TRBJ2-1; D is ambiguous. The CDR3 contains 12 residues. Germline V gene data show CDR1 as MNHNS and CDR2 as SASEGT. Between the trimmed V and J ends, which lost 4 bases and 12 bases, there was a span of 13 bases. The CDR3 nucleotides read TGTGCCAGCAGTGTGACGGCTGGTGGGCAGTTCTTC. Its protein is CASSVTAGGQFF.

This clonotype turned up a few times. The chain's CDR3 is CASSPDRAGYTF. CDR3 nucleotides: TGTGCCAGCAGCCCGGACAGGGCTGGCTACACCTTC. V usage is TRBV28 and J usage is TRBJ1-2; 8 positions agree with TRBD1. Germline CDR1 MDHEN, CDR2 SYDVKM. V lost 6 bases and J lost 7; bases outside the gene matches: 4. The CDR3 loop spans 12 amino acids.

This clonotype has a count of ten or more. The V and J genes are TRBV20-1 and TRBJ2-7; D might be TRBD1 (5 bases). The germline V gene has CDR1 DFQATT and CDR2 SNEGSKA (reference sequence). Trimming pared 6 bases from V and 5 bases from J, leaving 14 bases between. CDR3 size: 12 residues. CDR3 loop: CSAFKDSDEQYF. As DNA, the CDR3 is TGCAGTGCCTTCAAAGACAGTGACGAGCAGTACTTC.

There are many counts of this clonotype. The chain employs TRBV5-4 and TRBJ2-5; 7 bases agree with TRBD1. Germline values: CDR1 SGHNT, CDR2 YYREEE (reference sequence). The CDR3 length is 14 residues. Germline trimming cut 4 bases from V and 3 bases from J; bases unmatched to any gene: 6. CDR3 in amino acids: CASSPGTDKETQYF. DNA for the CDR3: TGTGCCAGCAGCCCCGGGACAGATAAAGAGACCCAGTACTTC.

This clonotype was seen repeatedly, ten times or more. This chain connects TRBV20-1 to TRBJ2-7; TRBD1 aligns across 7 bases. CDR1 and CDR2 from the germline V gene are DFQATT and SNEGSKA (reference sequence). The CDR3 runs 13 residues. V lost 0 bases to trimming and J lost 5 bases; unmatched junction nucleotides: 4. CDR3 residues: CSARDPGGNEQYF. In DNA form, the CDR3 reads TGCAGTGCTAGAGACCCAGGGGGTAACGAGCAGTACTTC.